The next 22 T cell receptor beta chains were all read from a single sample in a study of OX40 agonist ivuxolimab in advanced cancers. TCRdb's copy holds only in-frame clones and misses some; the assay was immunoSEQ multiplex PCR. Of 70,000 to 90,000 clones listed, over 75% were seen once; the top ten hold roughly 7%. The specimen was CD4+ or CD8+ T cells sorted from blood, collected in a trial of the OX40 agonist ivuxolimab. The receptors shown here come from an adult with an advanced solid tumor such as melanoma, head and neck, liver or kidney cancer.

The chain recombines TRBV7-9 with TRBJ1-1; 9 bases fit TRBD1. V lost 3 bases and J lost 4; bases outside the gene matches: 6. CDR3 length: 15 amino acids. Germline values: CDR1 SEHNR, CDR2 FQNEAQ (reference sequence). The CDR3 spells CASSFPGQGGTEAFF. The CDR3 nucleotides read TGTGCCAGCAGCTTTCCGGGACAGGGAGGCACTGAAGCTTTCTTT.

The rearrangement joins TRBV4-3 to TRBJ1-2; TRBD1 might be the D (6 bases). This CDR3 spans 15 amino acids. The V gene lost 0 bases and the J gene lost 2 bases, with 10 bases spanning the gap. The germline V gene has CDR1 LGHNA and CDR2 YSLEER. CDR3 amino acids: CASSQDHRENYGYTF. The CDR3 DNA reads TGCGCCAGCAGCCAAGATCACAGGGAAAACTATGGCTACACCTTC.

CDR3 sequence (DNA): TGTGCCTGGAGTGCAGGGACAGTCTACGAGCAGTACTTC. Its protein is CAWSAGTVYEQYF. J is TRBJ2-7 and V is TRBV30, with TRBD1 identical over 7 bases. The CDR3 contains 13 residues. The V segment lost 1 base and the J segment 3 bases; nucleotides outside the gene matches: 3. Looked up from germline, CDR1 is GTSNPN and CDR2 is SVGIG (reference sequence).

CDR3: CASSKSGTGRLEAFF. The CDR3 nucleotides are TGTGCCAGCAGTAAGAGCGGGACAGGACGGCTTGAAGCTTTCTTT. The V gene is TRBV25-1, the J gene TRBJ1-1, with 8 nucleotides matching TRBD1. The V segment lost 5 bases and the J segment 7 bases; nucleotides outside the gene matches: 12. Germline V gene sequence: CDR1 MGHDK, CDR2 SYGVNS. The CDR3 is 15 residues long.

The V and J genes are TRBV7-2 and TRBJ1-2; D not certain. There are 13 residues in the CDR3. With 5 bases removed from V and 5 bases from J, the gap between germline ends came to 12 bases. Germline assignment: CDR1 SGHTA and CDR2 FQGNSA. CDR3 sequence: CASSRRTEYGYTF. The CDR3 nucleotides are TGTGCCAGCAGCCGACGGACTGAATATGGCTACACCTTC.

The CDR3 nucleotides are TGTGCCAGCAGCTTAGGGCACCCCATGAACACTGAAGCTTTCTTT. It translates to CASSLGHPMNTEAFF. The V and J genes are TRBV7-6 and TRBJ1-1; D ambiguous. The germline V gene has CDR1 SGHVS and CDR2 FNYEAQ. Trimming removed 1 base at V and 0 bases at J, with 9 bases between. CDR3 size: 15 residues.

The CDR3 nucleotides read TGTGCCAGCAGCCCCCACCGGGCTGGGACAGATACGCAGTATTTT. It encodes CASSPHRAGTDTQYF. The chain joins TRBV9 to TRBJ2-3; D unresolved. V lost 4 bases and J lost 3, with 15 bases in between. CDR1 is SGDLS and CDR2 is YYNGEE in the germline V gene. The CDR3 extends over 15 amino acids.

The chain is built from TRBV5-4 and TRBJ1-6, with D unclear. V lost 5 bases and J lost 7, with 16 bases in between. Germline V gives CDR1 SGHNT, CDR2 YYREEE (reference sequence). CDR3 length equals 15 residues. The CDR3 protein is CASSAPGDINSPLHF. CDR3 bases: TGTGCCAGCAGTGCTCCGGGAGACATAAATTCACCCCTCCACTTT. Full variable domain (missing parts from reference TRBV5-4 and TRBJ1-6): ETGVTQSPTHLIKTRGQQVTLRCSSQSGHNTVSWYQQALGQGPQFIFQYYREEENGRGNFPPRFSGLQFPNYSSELNVNALELDDSALYLCASSAPGDINSPLHFGNGTRLTVT.

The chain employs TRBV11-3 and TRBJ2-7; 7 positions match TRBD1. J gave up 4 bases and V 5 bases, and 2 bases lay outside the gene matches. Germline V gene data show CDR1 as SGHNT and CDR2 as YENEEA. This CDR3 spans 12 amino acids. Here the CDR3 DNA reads TGTGCCAGCAGCCAGACAGGGTACGAGCAGTACTTC. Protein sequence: CASSQTGYEQYF.

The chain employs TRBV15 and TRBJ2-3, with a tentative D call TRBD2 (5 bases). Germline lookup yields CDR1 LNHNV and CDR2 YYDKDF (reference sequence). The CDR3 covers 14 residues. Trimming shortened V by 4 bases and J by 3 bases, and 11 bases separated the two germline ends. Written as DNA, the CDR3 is TGTGCCACCAGCATCCGGGGTTATACAGATACGCAGTATTTT. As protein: CATSIRGYTDTQYF.

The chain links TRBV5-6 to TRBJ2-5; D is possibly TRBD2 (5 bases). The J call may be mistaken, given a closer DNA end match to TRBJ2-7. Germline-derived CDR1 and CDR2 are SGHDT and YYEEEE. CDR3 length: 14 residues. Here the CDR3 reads CASKRHFSSYEQYF. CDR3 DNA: TGTGCCAGCAAGCGGCACTTTAGCTCCTACGAGCAGTACTTC.

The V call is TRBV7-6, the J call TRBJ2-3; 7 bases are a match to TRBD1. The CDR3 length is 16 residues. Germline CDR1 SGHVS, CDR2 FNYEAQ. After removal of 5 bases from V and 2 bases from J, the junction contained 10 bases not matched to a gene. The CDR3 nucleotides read TGTGCCAGCAGCCGCCACCGGGACAGTCTCACAGATACGCAGTATTTT. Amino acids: CASSRHRDSLTDTQYF. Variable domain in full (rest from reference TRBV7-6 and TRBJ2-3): GAGVSQSPRYKVTKRGQDVALRCDPISGHVSLYWYRQALGQGPEFLTYFNYEAQQDKSGLPNDRFSAERPEGSISTLTIQRTEQRDSAMYRCASSRHRDSLTDTQYFGPGTRLTVL.

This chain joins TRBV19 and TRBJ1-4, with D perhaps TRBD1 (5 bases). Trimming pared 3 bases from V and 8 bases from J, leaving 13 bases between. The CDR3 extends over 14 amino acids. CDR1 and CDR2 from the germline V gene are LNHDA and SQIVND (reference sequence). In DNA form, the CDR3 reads TGTGCCAGTAGTATGCGTGGGACCACGGAAAAACTGTTTTTT. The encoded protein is CASSMRGTTEKLFF.

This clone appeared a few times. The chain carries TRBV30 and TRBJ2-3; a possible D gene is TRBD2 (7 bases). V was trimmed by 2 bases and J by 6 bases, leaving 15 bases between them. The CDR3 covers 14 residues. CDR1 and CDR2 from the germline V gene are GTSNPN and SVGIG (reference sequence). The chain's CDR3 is CAWSMGGGGDTQYF. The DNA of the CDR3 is TGTGCCTGGAGTATGGGAGGGGGAGGGGATACGCAGTATTTT. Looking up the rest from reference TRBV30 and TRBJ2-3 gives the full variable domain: SQTIHQWPATLVQPVGSPLSLECTVEGTSNPNLYWYRQAAGRGLQLLFYSVGIGQISSEVPQNLSASRPQDRQFILSSKKLLLSDSGFYLCAWSMGGGGDTQYFGPGTRLTVL.

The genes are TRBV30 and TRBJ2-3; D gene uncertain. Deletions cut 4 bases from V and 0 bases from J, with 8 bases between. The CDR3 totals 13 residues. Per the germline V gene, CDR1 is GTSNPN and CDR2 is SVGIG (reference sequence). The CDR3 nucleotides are TGTGCCTGGACCGAAGGAAGCACAGATACGCAGTATTTT. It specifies CAWTEGSTDTQYF.

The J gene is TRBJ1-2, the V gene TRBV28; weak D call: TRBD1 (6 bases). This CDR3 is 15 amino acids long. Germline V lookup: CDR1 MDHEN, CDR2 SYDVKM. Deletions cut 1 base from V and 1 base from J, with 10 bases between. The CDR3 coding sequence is TGTGCCAGCAGTTTATATGAGGGGGTTAACTATGGCTACACCTTC. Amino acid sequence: CASSLYEGVNYGYTF.

The chain's CDR3 is CASSFTGFSTEAFF. Written as DNA, the CDR3 is TGTGCCAGCAGCTTTACGGGTTTTAGTACTGAAGCTTTCTTT. J is TRBJ1-1 and V is TRBV11-2; D uncertain. CDR1 is SGHAT, CDR2 FQNNGV, per germline. The CDR3 runs to 14 residues. V dropped 3 bases and J dropped 5 bases, with 13 bases sitting between them.

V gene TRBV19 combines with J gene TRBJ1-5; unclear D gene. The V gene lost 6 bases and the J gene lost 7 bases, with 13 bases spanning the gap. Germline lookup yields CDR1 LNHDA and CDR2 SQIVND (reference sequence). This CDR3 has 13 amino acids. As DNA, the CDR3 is TGTGCCAGTAGCCAAGACCCTGTACAGCCCCAGCATTTT. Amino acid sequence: CASSQDPVQPQHF.

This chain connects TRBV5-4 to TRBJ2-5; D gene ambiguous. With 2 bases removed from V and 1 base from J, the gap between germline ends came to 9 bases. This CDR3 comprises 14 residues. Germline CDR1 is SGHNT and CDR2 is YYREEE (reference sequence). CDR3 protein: CASSFRGSQETQYF. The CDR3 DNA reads TGTGCCAGCAGCTTCAGAGGCTCCCAAGAGACCCAGTACTTC.

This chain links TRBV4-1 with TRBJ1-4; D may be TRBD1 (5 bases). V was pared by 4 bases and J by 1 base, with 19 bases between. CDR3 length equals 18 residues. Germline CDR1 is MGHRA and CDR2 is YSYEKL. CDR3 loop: CASSPETAGIGTNEKLFF. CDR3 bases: TGCGCCAGCAGCCCGGAGACAGCTGGTATAGGAACTAATGAAAAACTGTTTTTT.

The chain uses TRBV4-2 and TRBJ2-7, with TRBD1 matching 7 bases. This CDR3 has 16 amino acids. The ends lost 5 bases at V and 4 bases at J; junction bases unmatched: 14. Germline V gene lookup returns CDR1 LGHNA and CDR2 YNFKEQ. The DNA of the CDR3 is TGTGCCAGCAGCTTGGGGGCCGGGACAGTTGATTACGAGCAGTACTTC. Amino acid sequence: CASSLGAGTVDYEQYF.

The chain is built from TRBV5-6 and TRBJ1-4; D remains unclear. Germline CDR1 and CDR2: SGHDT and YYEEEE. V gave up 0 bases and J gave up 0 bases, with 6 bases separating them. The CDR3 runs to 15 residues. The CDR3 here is CASSLDGATNEKLFF. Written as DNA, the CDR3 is TGTGCCAGCAGCTTGGACGGAGCAACTAATGAAAAACTGTTTTTT.